This TCR beta chain was recorded in a study of spatial heterogeneity in lung cancer. Points from the study as a whole: Tracking of tumor mutation counts was seen in expanded intratumoral alpha and beta TCR counts.

TCRdb analysed the 5' RACE reads with MiXCR anew, one entry per CDR3 protein. The repertoire holds about 7,000 distinct CDR3 sequences, with about 14% as singletons. This clonotype was observed many times. What it binds is not known. The CDR3 has 14 residues. Germline-derived CDR1 and CDR2 are MNHNS and SASEGT. Trimming pared 6 bases from V and 3 bases from J, leaving 9 bases between. Sample time point: sample taken at primary tumor resection. The origin of this receptor is a female donor with early-stage non-small cell lung cancer. Sequencing was performed on lung tumor tissue, taken at surgery. This sequence joins TRBV6-1 and TRBJ1-6; possibly TRBD1 for D (6 bases). The CDR3 DNA sequence: TGTGCCAGCAGATTACAGGGCTATAATTCACCCCTCCACTTT. Its protein product is CASRLQGYNSPLHF.